This is a list of T cell receptor beta chains from one sample in a study of PD-L1 blockade in urothelial cancer. Sequencing was performed with immunoSEQ multiplex PCR; in TCRdb, only in-frame clones are kept and a portion is missing. The sample shows some 54,000 clones, over 75% of them seen only once. Specimen: PBMCs, collected around atezolizumab (anti-PD-L1) treatment. The receptors stem from a man aged 40-49 years with urothelial cancer. Both conserved end residues are part of each CDR3. D genes are given only for firm matches. The size entry is marked missing in some rows and otherwise reads once, few, many or a size class.

NA,TRBJ2-7,TRBD2,TRBV18,CASSPPRTSPPYEQYF,TGTGCCAGCTCACCACCGAGGACTAGCCCTCCCTACGAGCAGTACTTC
NA,TRBJ1-4,NA,TRBV28,CASGSEKLFF,TGTGCCAGTGGTAGCGAAAAACTGTTTTTT
NA,TRBJ2-1,TRBD2,TRBV6-1,CASSEASGRVYNEQFF,TGTGCCAGCAGTGAGGCTAGCGGGAGGGTGTACAATGAGCAGTTCTTC
NA,TRBJ1-5,TRBD1,TRBV11-2,CASSAIQGASQPQHF,TGTGCCAGCAGCGCTATACAGGGGGCATCTCAGCCCCAGCATTTT
NA,TRBJ2-7,NA,TRBV10-1,CASRGTSYEQYF,TGCGCCAGCAGAGGGACAAGCTACGAGCAGTACTTC
NA,TRBJ2-7,NA,TRBV28,CASGAPQGLYYEQYF,TGTGCCAGCGGGGCCCCACAGGGTTTATACTACGAGCAGTACTTC
NA,TRBJ2-1,NA,TRBV20-1,CSARRSEQFF,TGCAGTGCTAGAAGGAGTGAGCAGTTCTTC
NA,TRBJ1-1,NA,TRBV18,CASSLPGQTQAFF,TGTGCCAGCTCACTACCAGGACAGACTCAAGCTTTCTTT
few,TRBJ2-7,NA,TRBV28,CASSLRGWGYEQYF,TGTGCCAGCAGTTTGCGGGGTTGGGGCTACGAGCAGTACTTC
NA,TRBJ2-7,NA,TRBV7-2,CASSQSASEQYF,TGTGCCAGCAGCCAAAGCGCCTCCGAGCAGTACTTC